This TCR beta chain was identified in a study of cytomegalovirus exposure and HLA in healthy donors. The PCR was carried out with 60 Vbeta primers and 13 Jbeta primers. Repertoires were generated with immunoSEQ multiplex PCR, while TCRdb's copy carries only in-frame clones and drops some. The repertoire table contains approximately 170,000 clones. CDR1 SGHVS and CDR2 FNYEAQ come from the germline V gene. This CDR3 comprises 16 residues. The junction had 10 bases not matched to a gene; V was cut back by 4 bases and J by 7 bases. The sequenced sample consisted of PBMCs. The chain employs TRBV7-6 and TRBJ2-1, with TRBD2 matching over 10 bases. This clonotype was obtained from a woman under 30 in good health and CMV-seropositive. The CDR3 DNA is TGTGCCAGCAGCTCAGGAAGCGGGAGGGCAGGGAATGAGCAGTTCTTC. Protein sequence: CASSSGSGRAGNEQFF.